Following are 4 T cell receptor beta chains from one sample sequenced in a study of glioma-infiltrating T cells after dendritic cell vaccination. Time point meaning: after dendritic cell vaccination, including at tumor progression/relapse. TCRdb's copy holds only in-frame clones and misses some; the assay was immunoSEQ multiplex PCR. The repertoire holds 72,000 or so clones, about nine tenths seen once, with more than 2% in the top ten. Here the sequenced sample was blood, taken after dendritic cell vaccination. These receptors came from a human donor with glioblastoma.

Only one count was recorded for this clone. This rearrangement joins TRBV10-3 to TRBJ1-5, with 8 bases aligning to TRBD1. J was trimmed by 1 base and V by 10 bases; bases with no gene match: 6. CDR1 and CDR2 (germline): ENHRY, SYGVKD. This CDR3 spans 14 amino acids. DNA of the CDR3: TGTGCCACCAAGACAGGGGAGAGCAATCAGCCCCAGCATTTT. Its translation: CATKTGESNQPQHF.

The CDR3 region is CAWGTGNYGYTF. DNA for the CDR3: TGTGCCTGGGGGACAGGGAACTATGGCTACACCTTC. The chain combines TRBV30 with TRBJ1-2; TRBD1 aligns across 9 bases. CDR1 GTSNPN and CDR2 SVGIG come from the germline V gene (reference sequence). The CDR3 sequence is 12 residues long. Unmatched junction bases numbered 0, after V lost 5 bases and J lost 2 bases.

The chain links TRBV7-6 to TRBJ2-3; weak D call: TRBD2 (6 bases). Per the germline V gene, CDR1 is SGHVS and CDR2 is FNYEAQ. The CDR3 contains 13 residues. V shed 1 base and J shed 4 bases, with 6 bases lying between them. CDR3 coding DNA: TGTGCCAGCAGCTTAGGGGGGGCAGATACGCAGTATTTT. Translation gives CASSLGGADTQYF.

This clone appeared once. The V call is TRBV21-1, the J call TRBJ2-5; no DNA check was done on the table's D call, TRBD2. TRBV21-1 is marked as a pseudogene. There are 19 residues in the CDR3. The CDR3 spells CASSKAPFRGRRAKETQYF. CDR3 DNA: TGTGCCAGCAGCAAAGCCCCCTTTCGGGGTCGCCGGGCAAAAGAGACCCAGTACTTC.